This T cell receptor beta chain was observed in a study of blood T cell repertoires in COVID-19. Study-level background: Sources were T cells, B-cell-depleted T cells, or PBMCs; the material itself was cDNA or gDNA.

Per the germline V gene, CDR1 is PRHDT and CDR2 is FYEKMQ (reference sequence). V gave up 3 bases and J gave up 6 bases, with 12 bases separating them. The CDR3 covers 14 residues. TCRdb keeps only in-frame clones here, not all; method: immunoSEQ multiplex PCR. Here the sample spans roughly 260,000 clones, around 86% being singletons. This clone occurred once. The receptor was derived from a woman between 18 and 29 years old who had recovered from COVID-19. Sequencing was carried out using PBMCs or T cells enriched from blood (not recorded which). The chain recombines TRBV13 with TRBJ1-5; D is ambiguous. CDR3 DNA sequence: TGTGCCAGCAGCTTGGGAGGCTTTGGTCAGCCCCAGCATTTT. Residues: CASSLGGFGQPQHF.